Presented here are 9 T cell receptor beta chains from one specimen sequenced in a study of vaccination and CD4 T cells after COVID-19. The sample's treatment: roughly 10-day PBMC culture with coronavirus spike peptide pools or control peptides (ViraFEST assay). What these receptors recognize is not known. Oncomine TCR Beta short-read sequencing was applied to DNA from cultured CD4+ T cells. TCRdb reprocessed the PCR reads with MiXCR, giving one entry per CDR3 protein. The sample has about 11,000 distinct CDR3 sequences, approximately 29% seen once. Sequencing was performed on CD4+ T cells from blood, cultured in vitro, taken after SARS-CoV-2 vaccination. The receptors stem from a human donor who had recovered from COVID-19.

This clonotype was recorded a few times. The chain links TRBV4-3 to TRBJ2-3; the match to TRBD2 covers 9 bases. Germline V gene lookup returns CDR1 LGHNA and CDR2 YSLEER. V shed 1 base, J shed 4 bases, and the junction held 6 bases outside the gene matches. The CDR3 length is 16 residues. CDR3 nucleotide sequence: TGCGCCAGCAGCCAAGTCAGGGGCGGGGGGGCAGATACGCAGTATTTT. This translates into CASSQVRGGGADTQYF.

The chain combines TRBV5-1 with TRBJ2-5; 12 nucleotides align to TRBD2. CDR3 length equals 17 residues. Germline V gene lookup returns CDR1 SGHRS and CDR2 YFSETQ. Trimming took 0 bases from V and 6 from J; bases not matched to a gene: 9. The CDR3 DNA follows: TGCGCCAGCAGCTTGGCCGTCGCTAGCGGGAGGGAGAAGACCCAGTACTTC. Protein product: CASSLAVASGREKTQYF.

The chain couples TRBV2 to TRBJ1-1, with D uncertain. Germline CDR1 SNHLY, CDR2 FYNNEI. The V end was cut by 7 bases, the J end by 0 bases, with 9 bases between. CDR3 length equals 13 residues. In nucleotides, the CDR3 is TGTGCCAGCACCCGAGAATTGAACACTGAAGCTTTCTTT. Its protein is CASTRELNTEAFF.

This clonotype occurred a few times. The chain is built from TRBV29-1 and TRBJ1-2; a possible D gene is TRBD1 (5 bases). From germline, CDR1 is SQVTM and CDR2 ANQGSEA. Trimming took off 6 bases at V and 6 bases at J, with 11 bases between the two ends. The CDR3 is 11 residues long. The CDR3 spells CSVRRGNGYTF. The CDR3 DNA follows: TGCAGCGTCCGGAGGGGAAATGGCTACACCTTC.

CDR3 sequence (DNA): TGTGCCAGCAGCCAGCTACAGGGGTCTAATTCACCCCTCCACTTT. Protein product: CASSQLQGSNSPLHF. This chain uses TRBV7-9 with TRBJ1-6, with TRBD1 matching over 7 bases. The CDR3 loop spans 15 amino acids. V shed 5 bases, J shed 6 bases, and the junction held 7 bases outside the gene matches. From germline, CDR1 is SEHNR and CDR2 FQNEAQ (reference sequence).

The J gene is TRBJ1-2, the V gene TRBV28; D not certain. Germline CDR1 MDHEN, CDR2 SYDVKM. With 4 bases removed from V and 3 bases from J, the gap between germline ends came to 3 bases. This CDR3 region has 11 residues. The CDR3 sequence: CASSYHYGYTF. The CDR3 DNA reads as TGTGCCAGCAGTTACCACTATGGCTACACCTTC.

This sequence joins TRBV5-4 and TRBJ2-1; 10 nucleotides align to TRBD2. The germline CDR1 and CDR2 sequences are SGHNT and YYREEE (reference sequence). The CDR3 runs to 15 residues. Trimming took 3 bases from V and 6 from J; bases not matched to a gene: 6. CDR3 region: CASSSLLAGSNEQFF. The CDR3 DNA reads as TGTGCCAGCAGCTCGCTACTAGCGGGAAGCAATGAGCAGTTCTTC.

This clonotype has a handful of counts. CDR3 in amino acids: CSARVLAGDTDTQYF. As DNA, the CDR3 is TGCAGTGCTAGAGTACTAGCGGGAGACACAGATACGCAGTATTTT. The chain is built from TRBV20-1 and TRBJ2-3, with 11 bases aligning to TRBD2. Germline trimming cut 1 base from V and 2 bases from J; bases unmatched to any gene: 2. The CDR3 covers 15 residues. Germline assignment: CDR1 DFQATT and CDR2 SNEGSKA (reference sequence).

In its sample, this clonotype was seen a few times. V and J are TRBV6-5 and TRBJ1-4; D is perhaps TRBD1 (5 bases). This CDR3 is built from 12 residues. Germline values: CDR1 MNHEY, CDR2 SVGAGI. V shed 2 bases and J shed 8 bases, with 6 bases lying between them. The CDR3 protein is CASSYGAEKLFF. The CDR3, as DNA: TGTGCCAGCAGTTACGGGGCCGAAAAACTGTTTTTT.